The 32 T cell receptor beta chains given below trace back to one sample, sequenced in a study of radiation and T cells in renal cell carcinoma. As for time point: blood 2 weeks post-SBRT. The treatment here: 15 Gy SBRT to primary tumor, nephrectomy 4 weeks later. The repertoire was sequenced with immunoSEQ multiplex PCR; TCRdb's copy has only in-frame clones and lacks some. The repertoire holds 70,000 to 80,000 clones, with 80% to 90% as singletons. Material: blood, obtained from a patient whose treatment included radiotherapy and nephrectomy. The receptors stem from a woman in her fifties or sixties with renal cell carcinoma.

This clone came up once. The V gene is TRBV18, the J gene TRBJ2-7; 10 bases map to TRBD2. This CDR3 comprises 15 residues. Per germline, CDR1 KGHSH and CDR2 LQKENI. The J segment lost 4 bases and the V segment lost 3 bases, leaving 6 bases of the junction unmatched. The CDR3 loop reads CASSPGTSEQYEQYF. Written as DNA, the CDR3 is TGTGCCAGCTCACCCGGGACTAGCGAGCAGTACGAGCAGTACTTC.

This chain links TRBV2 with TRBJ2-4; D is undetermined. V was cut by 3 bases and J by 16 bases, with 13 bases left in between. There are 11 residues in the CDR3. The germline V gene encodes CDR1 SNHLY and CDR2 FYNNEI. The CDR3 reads CASSDGRTFYF. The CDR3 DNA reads TGTGCCAGCAGTGATGGCCGTACCTTCTACTTC.

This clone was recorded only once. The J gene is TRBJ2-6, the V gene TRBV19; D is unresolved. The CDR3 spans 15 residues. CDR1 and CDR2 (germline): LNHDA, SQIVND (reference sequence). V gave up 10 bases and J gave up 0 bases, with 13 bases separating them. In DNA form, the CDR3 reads TGTGCCACCGCGGCAGGAGTCTCTGGGGCCAACGTCCTGACTTTC. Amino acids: CATAAGVSGANVLTF.

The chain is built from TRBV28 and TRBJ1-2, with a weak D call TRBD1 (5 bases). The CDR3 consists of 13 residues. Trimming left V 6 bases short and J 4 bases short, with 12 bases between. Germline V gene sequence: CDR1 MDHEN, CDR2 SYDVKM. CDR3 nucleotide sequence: TGTGCCAGCAGGACCACAGGAGTCTATGGCTACACCTTC. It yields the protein CASRTTGVYGYTF.

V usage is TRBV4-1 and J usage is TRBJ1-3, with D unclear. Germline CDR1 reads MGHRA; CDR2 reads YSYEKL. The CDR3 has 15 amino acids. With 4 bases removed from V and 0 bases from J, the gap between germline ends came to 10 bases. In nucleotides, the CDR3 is TGCGCCAGCAGCCGGGAAAGACTCTCTGGAAACACCATATATTTT. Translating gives CASSRERLSGNTIYF.

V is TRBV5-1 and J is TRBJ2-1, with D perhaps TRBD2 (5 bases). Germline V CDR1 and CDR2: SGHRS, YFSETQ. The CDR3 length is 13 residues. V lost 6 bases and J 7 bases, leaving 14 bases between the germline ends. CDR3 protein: CASKSAGGNEQFF. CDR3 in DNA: TGCGCCAGCAAGAGTGCGGGTGGGAATGAGCAGTTCTTC.

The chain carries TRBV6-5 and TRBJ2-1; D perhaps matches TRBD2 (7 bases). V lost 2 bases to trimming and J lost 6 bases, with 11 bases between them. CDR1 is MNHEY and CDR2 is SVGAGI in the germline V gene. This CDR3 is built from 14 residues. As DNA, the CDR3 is TGTGCCAGCAGTTACAGGAGGGGGGGCAATGAGCAGTTCTTC. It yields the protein CASSYRRGGNEQFF.

The CDR3 nucleotides read TGTGCCAGCAGCTTAGAAGGGAGGACAGATACGCAGTATTTT. Translated, it gives CASSLEGRTDTQYF. The chain couples TRBV7-8 to TRBJ2-3, with D possibly TRBD2 on 6 matching bases. V shed 1 base and J shed 3 bases, with 8 bases lying between them. CDR1 is SGHVS and CDR2 is FQNEAQ in the germline V gene. The CDR3 is 14 residues long.

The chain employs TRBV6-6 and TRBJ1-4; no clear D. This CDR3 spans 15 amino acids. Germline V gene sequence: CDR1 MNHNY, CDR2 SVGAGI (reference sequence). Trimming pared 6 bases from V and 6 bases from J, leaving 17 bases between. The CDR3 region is CASSRHGSIDEKLFF. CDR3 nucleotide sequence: TGTGCCAGCAGCCGTCACGGGTCGATCGATGAAAAACTGTTTTTT.

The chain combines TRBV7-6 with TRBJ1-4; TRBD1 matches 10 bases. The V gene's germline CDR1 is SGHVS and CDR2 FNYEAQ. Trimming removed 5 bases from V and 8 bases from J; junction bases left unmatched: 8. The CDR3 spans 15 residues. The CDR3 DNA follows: TGTGCCAGCAGCAAGACGGGACAGGGGTACGAAAAACTGTTTTTT. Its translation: CASSKTGQGYEKLFF.

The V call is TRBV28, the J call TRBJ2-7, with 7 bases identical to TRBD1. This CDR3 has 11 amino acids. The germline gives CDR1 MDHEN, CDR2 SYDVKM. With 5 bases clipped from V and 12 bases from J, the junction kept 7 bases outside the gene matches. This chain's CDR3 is CASSPGQAWYF. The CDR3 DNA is TGTGCCAGCAGTCCAGGACAGGCTTGGTACTTC. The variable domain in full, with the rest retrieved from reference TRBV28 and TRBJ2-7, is DVKVTQSSRYLVKRTGEKVFLECVQDMDHENMFWYRQDPGLGLRLIYFSYDVKMKEKGDIPEGYSVSREKKERFSLILESASTNQTSMYLCASSPGQAWYFGPGTRLTVT.

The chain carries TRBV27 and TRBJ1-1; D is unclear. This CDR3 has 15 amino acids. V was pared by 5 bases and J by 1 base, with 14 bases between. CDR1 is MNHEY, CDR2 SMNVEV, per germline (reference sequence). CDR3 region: CASSPPRPGNTEAFF. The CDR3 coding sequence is TGTGCCAGCAGTCCCCCACGACCCGGGAACACTGAAGCTTTCTTT.

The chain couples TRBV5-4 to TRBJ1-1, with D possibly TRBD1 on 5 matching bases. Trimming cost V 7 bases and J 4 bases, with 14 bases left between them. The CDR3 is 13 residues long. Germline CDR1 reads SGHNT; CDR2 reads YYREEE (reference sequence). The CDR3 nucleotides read TGTGCCAGCCGCAGCGGGGGGGGCACTGAAGCTTTCTTT. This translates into CASRSGGGTEAFF.

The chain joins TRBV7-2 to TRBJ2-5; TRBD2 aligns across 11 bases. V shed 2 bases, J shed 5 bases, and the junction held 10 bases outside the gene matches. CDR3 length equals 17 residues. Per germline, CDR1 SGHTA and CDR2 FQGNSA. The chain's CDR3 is CASSLQITSGGLETQYF. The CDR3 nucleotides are TGTGCCAGCAGCTTACAAATCACTAGCGGGGGTTTGGAGACCCAGTACTTC.

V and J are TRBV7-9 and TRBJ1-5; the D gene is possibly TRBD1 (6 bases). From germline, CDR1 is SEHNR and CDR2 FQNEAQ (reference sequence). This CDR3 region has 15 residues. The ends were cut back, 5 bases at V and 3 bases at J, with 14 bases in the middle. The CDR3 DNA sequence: TGTGCCAGCAGCCTCCGGGGGGACAACAATCAGCCCCAGCATTTT. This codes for CASSLRGDNNQPQHF. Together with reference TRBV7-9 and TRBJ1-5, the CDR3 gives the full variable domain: DTGVSQNPRHKITKRGQNVTFRCDPISEHNRLYWYRQTLGQGPEFLTYFQNEAQLEKSRLLSDRFSAERPKGSFSTLEIQRTEQGDSAMYLCASSLRGDNNQPQHFGDGTRLSIL.

CDR3 in amino acids: CASSLAGLESYNEQFF. Written as DNA, the CDR3 is TGTGCCAGCAGCTTAGCGGGGCTAGAAAGCTACAATGAGCAGTTCTTC. J is TRBJ2-1 and V is TRBV7-2; D may be TRBD1 (5 bases). The CDR3 consists of 16 residues. V gave up 0 bases and J gave up 3 bases, with 12 bases separating them. The germline V gene has CDR1 SGHTA and CDR2 FQGNSA.

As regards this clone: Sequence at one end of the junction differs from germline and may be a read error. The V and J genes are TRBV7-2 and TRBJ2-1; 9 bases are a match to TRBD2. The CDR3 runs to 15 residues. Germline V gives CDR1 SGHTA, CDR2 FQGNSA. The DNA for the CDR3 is TGTGCCAGCAGCATAGCGGGGGTGAGGGGGCATGAGCAGTTCTTC. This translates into CASSIAGVRGHEQFF.

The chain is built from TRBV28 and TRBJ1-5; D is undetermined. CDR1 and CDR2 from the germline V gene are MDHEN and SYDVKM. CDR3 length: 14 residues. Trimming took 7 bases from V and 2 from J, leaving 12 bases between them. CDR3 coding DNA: TGTGCCAGCACACCTCTATTAGGCAATCAGCCCCAGCATTTT. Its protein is CASTPLLGNQPQHF.

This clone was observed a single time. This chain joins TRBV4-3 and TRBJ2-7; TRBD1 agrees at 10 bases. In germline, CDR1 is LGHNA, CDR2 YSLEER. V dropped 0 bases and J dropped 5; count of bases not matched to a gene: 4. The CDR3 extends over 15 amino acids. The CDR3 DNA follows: TGCGCCAGCAGCCAAGAGGGACAGGGGTTCAACGAGCAGTACTTC. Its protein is CASSQEGQGFNEQYF.

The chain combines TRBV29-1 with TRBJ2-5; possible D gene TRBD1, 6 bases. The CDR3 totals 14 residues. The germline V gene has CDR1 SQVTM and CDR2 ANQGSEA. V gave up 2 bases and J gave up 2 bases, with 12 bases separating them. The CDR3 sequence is CSVEIRTVQETQYF. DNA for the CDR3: TGCAGCGTTGAAATCCGGACAGTACAAGAGACCCAGTACTTC.

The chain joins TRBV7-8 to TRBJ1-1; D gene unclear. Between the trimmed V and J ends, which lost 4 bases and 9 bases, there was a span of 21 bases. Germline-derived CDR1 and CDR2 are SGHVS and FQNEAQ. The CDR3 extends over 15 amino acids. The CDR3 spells CASSSEPADSSKAFF. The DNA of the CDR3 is TGTGCCAGCAGCTCTGAGCCGGCGGATTCCAGTAAAGCTTTCTTT.

The CDR3 DNA is TGTGCCAGCAGTCCGGGGCTACCGTACAATGAGCAGTTCTTC. Its translation: CASSPGLPYNEQFF. V gene TRBV2 combines with J gene TRBJ2-1; D is possibly TRBD1 or TRBD2 (5 bases each). The CDR3 totals 14 residues. With 5 bases removed from V and 4 bases from J, the gap between germline ends came to 12 bases. The germline gives CDR1 SNHLY, CDR2 FYNNEI. The whole variable domain, remainder taken from reference TRBV2 and TRBJ2-1, is EPEVTQTPSHQVTQMGQEVILRCVPISNHLYFYWYRQILGQKVEFLVSFYNNEISEKSEIFDDQFSVERPDGSNFTLKIRSTKLEDSAMYFCASSPGLPYNEQFFGPGTRLTVL.

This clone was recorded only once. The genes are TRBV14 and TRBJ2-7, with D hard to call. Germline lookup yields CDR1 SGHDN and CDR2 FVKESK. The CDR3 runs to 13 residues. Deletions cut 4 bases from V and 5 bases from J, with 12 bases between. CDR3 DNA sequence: TGTGCCAGCAGCCCTCAGGTCAACCACGAGCAGTACTTC. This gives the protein CASSPQVNHEQYF.

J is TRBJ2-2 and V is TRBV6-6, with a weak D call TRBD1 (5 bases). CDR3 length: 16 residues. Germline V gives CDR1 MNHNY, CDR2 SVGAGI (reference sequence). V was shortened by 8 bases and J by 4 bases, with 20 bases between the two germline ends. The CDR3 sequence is CASHILPGRATGELFF. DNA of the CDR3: TGTGCCAGCCATATCCTCCCGGGCAGGGCCACCGGGGAGCTGTTTTTT.

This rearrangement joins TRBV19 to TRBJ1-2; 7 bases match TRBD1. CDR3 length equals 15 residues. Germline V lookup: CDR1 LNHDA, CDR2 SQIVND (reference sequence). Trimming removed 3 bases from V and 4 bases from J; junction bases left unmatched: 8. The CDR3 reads CASSIETGPRYGYTF. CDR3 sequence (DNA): TGTGCCAGTAGTATTGAGACAGGGCCCCGCTATGGCTACACCTTC.

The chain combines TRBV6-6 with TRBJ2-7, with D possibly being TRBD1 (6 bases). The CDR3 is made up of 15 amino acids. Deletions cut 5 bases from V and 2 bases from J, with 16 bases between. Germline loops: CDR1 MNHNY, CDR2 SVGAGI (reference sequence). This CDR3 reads CASSPPRTVPYEQYF. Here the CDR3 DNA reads TGTGCCAGCAGTCCACCACGGACAGTTCCCTACGAGCAGTACTTC.

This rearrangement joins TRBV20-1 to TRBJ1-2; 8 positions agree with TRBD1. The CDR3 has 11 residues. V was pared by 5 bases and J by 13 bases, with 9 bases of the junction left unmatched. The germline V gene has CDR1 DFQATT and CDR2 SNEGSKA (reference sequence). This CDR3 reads CSAVRDRLFTF. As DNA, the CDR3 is TGCAGTGCTGTCCGGGACAGGCTCTTCACCTTC.

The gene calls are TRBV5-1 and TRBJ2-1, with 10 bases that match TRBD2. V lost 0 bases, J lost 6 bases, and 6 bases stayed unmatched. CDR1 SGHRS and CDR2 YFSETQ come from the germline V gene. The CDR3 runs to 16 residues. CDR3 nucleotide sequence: TGCGCCAGCAGCTTGGATCTAGCGGGAGCTTTCAATGAGCAGTTCTTC. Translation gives CASSLDLAGAFNEQFF.

The chain's CDR3 is CASSVTGGSSTDTQYF. CDR3 nucleotide sequence: TGTGCCAGCAGCGTAACAGGGGGTTCTAGCACAGATACGCAGTATTTT. The gene calls are TRBV9 and TRBJ2-3, with 8 bases lining up with TRBD1. The CDR3 totals 16 residues. The ends lost 1 base at V and 0 bases at J; junction bases unmatched: 4. Germline V gene sequence: CDR1 SGDLS, CDR2 YYNGEE.

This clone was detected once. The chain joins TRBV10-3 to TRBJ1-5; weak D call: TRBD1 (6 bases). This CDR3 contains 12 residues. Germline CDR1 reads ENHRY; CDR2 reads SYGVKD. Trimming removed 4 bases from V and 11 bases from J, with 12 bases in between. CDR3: CAISASQGTQHF. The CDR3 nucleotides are TGTGCCATCAGTGCCTCCCAGGGGACCCAGCATTTT.

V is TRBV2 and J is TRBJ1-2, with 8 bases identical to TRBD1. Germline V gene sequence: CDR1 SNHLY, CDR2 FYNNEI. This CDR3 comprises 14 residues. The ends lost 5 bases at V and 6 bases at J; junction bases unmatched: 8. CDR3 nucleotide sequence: TGTGCCAGCAGTCCGGACAGGGAAAGAAATGGCTACACCTTC. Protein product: CASSPDRERNGYTF.

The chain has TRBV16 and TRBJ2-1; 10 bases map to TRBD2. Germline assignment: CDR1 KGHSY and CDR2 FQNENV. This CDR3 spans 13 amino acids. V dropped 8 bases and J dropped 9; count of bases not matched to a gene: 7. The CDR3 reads CASRHTSGVEQFF. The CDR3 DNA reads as TGTGCCAGCCGACATACTAGCGGGGTTGAGCAGTTCTTC.